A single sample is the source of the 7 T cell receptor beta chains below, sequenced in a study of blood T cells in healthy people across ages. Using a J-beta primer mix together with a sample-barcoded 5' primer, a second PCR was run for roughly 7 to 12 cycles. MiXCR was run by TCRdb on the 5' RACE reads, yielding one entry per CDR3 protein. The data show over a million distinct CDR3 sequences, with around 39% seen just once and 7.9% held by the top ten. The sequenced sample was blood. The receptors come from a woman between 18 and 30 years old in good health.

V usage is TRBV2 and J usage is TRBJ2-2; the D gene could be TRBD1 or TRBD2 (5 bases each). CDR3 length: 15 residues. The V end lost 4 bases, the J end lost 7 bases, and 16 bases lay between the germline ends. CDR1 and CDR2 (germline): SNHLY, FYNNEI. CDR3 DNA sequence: TGTGCCAGCAGTGTGCTCGGGGCTTTGGGCGGGGAGCTGTTTTTT. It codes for CASSVLGALGGELFF.

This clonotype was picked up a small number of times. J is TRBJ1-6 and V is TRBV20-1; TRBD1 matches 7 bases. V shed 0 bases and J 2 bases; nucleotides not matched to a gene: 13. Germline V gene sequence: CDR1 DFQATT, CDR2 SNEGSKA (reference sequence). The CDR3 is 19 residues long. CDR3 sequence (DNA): TGCAGTGCTAGAGATCTAGAGACAGGGAAGGTCACCTATAATTCACCCCTCCACTTT. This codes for CSARDLETGKVTYNSPLHF.

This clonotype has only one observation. The CDR3 nucleotides are TGCGCCAGCAGCCTAAGACTTCCGGGACAGGAGGGGAACACTGAAGCTTTCTTT. This encodes CASSLRLPGQEGNTEAFF. The chain couples TRBV5-1 to TRBJ1-1, with 8 bases that match TRBD1. The CDR3 consists of 18 residues. V lost 4 bases and J lost 1; bases outside the gene matches: 15. Germline CDR1 is SGHRS and CDR2 is YFSETQ.

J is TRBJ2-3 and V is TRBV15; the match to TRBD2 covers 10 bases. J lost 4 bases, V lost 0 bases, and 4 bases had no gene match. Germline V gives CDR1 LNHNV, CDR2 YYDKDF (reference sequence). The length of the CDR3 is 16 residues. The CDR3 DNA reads TGTGCCACCAGCAGAGATAAGCGGGGGGGCCCAGATACGCAGTATTTT. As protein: CATSRDKRGGPDTQYF.

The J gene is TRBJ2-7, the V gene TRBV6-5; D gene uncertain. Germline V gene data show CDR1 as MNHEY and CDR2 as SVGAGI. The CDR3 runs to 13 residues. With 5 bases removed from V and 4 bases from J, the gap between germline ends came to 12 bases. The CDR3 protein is CASSRPEDYEQYF. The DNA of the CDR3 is TGTGCCAGCAGTAGGCCAGAGGATTACGAGCAGTACTTC.

CDR3 DNA: TGCAGTGCTAGGAGACTAGCGGGAAACCACGAGCAGTACTTC. It specifies CSARRLAGNHEQYF. The rearrangement joins TRBV20-1 to TRBJ2-7, with 11 bases matching TRBD2. After removal of 3 bases from V and 5 bases from J, the junction contained 6 bases not matched to a gene. Germline CDR1 reads DFQATT; CDR2 reads SNEGSKA (reference sequence). This CDR3 contains 14 residues.

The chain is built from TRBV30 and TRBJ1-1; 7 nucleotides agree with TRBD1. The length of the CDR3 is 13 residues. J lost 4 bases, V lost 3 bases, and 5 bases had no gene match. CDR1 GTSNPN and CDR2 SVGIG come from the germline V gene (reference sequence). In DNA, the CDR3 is TGTGCCTGGAGCCGACAGGGTACCACTGAAGCTTTCTTT. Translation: CAWSRQGTTEAFF.